The entry that follows covers one T cell receptor beta chain sequence. Its antigen is still unknown. This record comes from a study of T cell responses to AZD1222 COVID-19 vaccine. TCRdb's table, derived via immunoSEQ multiplex PCR, lists solely in-frame clones and lacks some. The sample has 150,000 or so clones; around nine tenths are singletons. Study results and limitations: Repertoires in all cases were sampled only once the peak T cell response had passed. Spike-specific TCR breadth and depth both grew after two AZD1222 doses. Close to half of all spike-specific TCRs reportedly target regions of the variants that are unmutated.

CDR1 and CDR2 from the germline V gene are SQVTM and ANQGSEA. The CDR3 runs to 13 residues. V was trimmed by 7 bases and J by 3 bases, leaving 16 bases between them. This receptor was obtained from an adult in good health. The chain joins TRBV29-1 to TRBJ2-7; weak D call: TRBD2 (6 bases). Material: peripheral blood, obtained on day 0 of AZD1222 vaccination. The CDR3 DNA sequence: TGCAGCGCCAGACCTAGCGTAGACTACGAGCAGTACTTC. Translating gives CSARPSVDYEQYF.